This record concerns one T cell receptor beta chain sequence. Germline values: CDR1 SGHAT, CDR2 FQNNGV. The trim removed 5 bases at V and 5 bases at J, leaving 7 bases unmatched. The length of the CDR3 is 15 residues. Data came from immunoSEQ multiplex PCR; TCRdb stores just in-frame clones and leaves some out. Here the sample spans some 17,000 clones, around 80% being singletons. This record comes from a study of blood T cell repertoires in COVID-19. Across the study: The cDNA or gDNA used as material had been derived from T cells, B-cell-depleted T cells, or PBMCs.

Sequenced input: peripheral blood. The source is a woman aged 70-85 years with active COVID-19. V is TRBV11-2 and J is TRBJ2-2, with TRBD2 matching over 8 bases. CDR3 region: CASSRSGSQTGELFF. The CDR3 DNA follows: TGTGCCAGCAGCCGGAGCGGGAGTCAAACCGGGGAGCTGTTTTTT.